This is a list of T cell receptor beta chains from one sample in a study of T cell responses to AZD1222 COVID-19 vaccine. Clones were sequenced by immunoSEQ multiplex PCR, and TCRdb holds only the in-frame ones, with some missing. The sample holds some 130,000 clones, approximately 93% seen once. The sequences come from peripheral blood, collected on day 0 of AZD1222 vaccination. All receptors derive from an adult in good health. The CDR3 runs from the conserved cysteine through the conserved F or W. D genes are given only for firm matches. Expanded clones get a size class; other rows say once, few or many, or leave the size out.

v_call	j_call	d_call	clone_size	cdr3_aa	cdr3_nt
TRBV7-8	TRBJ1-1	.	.	CASSLAVAVNTEAFF	TGTGCCAGCAGCTTAGCGGTGGCAGTGAACACTGAAGCTTTCTTT
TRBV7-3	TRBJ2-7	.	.	CASSLNGGRYEQYF	TGTGCCAGCAGCTTAAATGGCGGACGCTACGAGCAGTACTTC
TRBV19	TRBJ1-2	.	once	CASSILGTGYGYTF	TGTGCCAGTAGTATCCTCGGGACGGGGTATGGCTACACCTTC
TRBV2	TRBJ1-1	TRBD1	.	CASRRTGTEAFF	TGTGCCAGCAGGAGGACAGGGACTGAAGCTTTCTTT
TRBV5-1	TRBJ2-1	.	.	CASSYLGEGSYNEQFF	TGCGCCAGCAGCTACCTAGGTGAAGGGTCCTACAATGAGCAGTTCTTC
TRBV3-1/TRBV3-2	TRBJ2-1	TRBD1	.	CASSYGQGAGNEQFF	TGTGCCAGCAGCTACGGACAGGGGGCCGGCAATGAGCAGTTCTTC
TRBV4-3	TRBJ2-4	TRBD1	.	CASSQGGGPKNIQYF	TGCGCCAGCAGCCAAGGAGGGGGCCCCAAAAACATTCAGTACTTC
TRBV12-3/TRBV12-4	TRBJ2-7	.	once	CASSLDGPYEQYF	TGTGCCAGCAGTTTAGATGGCCCCTACGAGCAGTACTTC
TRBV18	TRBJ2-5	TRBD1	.	CASSPGQGRETQYF	TGTGCCAGCTCACCGGGACAGGGTAGAGAGACCCAGTACTTC
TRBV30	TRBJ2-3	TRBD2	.	CAWSVLGLAADTQYF	TGTGCCTGGAGTGTACTTGGACTAGCGGCAGATACGCAGTATTTT
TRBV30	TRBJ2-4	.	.	CAWSLGGTLGIQYF	TGTGCCTGGAGTTTAGGGGGGACGTTGGGCATTCAGTACTTC
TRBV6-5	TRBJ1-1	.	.	CASRAPGGAFF	TGTGCCAGCAGAGCCCCCGGAGGCGCTTTCTTT
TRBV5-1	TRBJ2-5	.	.	CASSPSPPGAAQYF	TGCGCCAGCAGCCCATCCCCCCCCGGGGCGGCCCAGTACTTC
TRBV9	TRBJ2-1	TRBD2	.	CASSDPGLAGDYNEQFF	TGTGCCAGCAGCGATCCGGGACTAGCGGGAGACTACAATGAGCAGTTCTTC
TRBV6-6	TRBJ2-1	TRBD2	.	CAGGDSPANEQFF	TGTGCCGGGGGGGACTCGCCGGCCAATGAGCAGTTCTTC
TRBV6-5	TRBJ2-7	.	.	CASSLTTHYEQYF	TGTGCCAGCAGTCTTACGACTCACTACGAGCAGTACTTC
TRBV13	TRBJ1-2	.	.	CASSLGGVGYTF	TGTGCCAGCAGCTTAGGGGGGGTTGGCTACACCTTC
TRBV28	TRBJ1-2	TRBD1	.	CASSFGQGASWDGYTF	TGTGCCAGCAGTTTTGGGCAGGGGGCGTCCTGGGATGGCTACACCTTC
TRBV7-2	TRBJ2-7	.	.	CASSLEGQPSYEQYF	TGTGCCAGCAGCTTAGAAGGTCAGCCCTCCTACGAGCAGTACTTC
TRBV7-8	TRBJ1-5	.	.	CASSLPGRSNQPQHF	TGTGCCAGCAGCTTACCGGGGAGGTCAAATCAGCCCCAGCATTTT
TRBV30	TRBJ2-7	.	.	CAYRDVLGGENF	TGTGCCTACCGGGACGTTCTCGGTGGTGAGAACTTC
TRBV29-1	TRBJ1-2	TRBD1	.	CSPYPTGEEGYTF	TGCAGCCCCTACCCGACAGGGGAGGAGGGCTACACCTTC
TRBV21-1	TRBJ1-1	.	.	CASSNGPLPGAEAFF	TGTGCCAGCAGCAACGGTCCACTACCAGGGGCTGAAGCTTTCTTT